This T cell receptor beta chain was recorded in a study of T cell repertoires in cytomegalovirus infection. Study in general: Based on public TCR beta signatures, there were indications of CMV infection and of a matching HLA type.

CDR1 is MNHEY and CDR2 is SVGEGT in the germline V gene. The germline V and J ends were trimmed by 4 bases and 10 bases, with 8 bases remaining between them. CDR3 size: 12 residues. Notes on the study in general: Summed frequency of public TCR beta families distinguished CMV carriers with the relevant HLA. The ex vivo response was dominated by HLA-C-restricted CMV-specific TCR beta clonotypes.

About this clonotype itself: The antigen is undetermined.

TCRdb redid the calling of the reads with MiXCR, one entry per CDR3 protein. The profile shows under 350,000 distinct CDR3 sequences, 8% to 10% of them singletons. This chain uses TRBV6-2 or TRBV6-3 with TRBJ1-6; D is uncertain. Sequenced input: PBMCs. The origin of this receptor is a human donor in good health (CMV status not recorded). Some clones in this sample may be carry-over from other donors' samples. The CDR3 sequence: CASSSYQSPLHF. For the CDR3, the DNA is TGTGCCAGCAGTTCCTACCAATCACCCCTCCACTTT.